The present T cell receptor (beta chain) was sequenced within a study of T cell repertoires in aging, cancer and after chemotherapy. The overall study: Patients with chronic lymphocytic leukemia were sampled before and after fludarabine- or bendamustine-based chemotherapy. About 10 million TCR reads made up the full dataset. Study-level results: Healthy donors lost TCR diversity with age mainly through richness, cancer patients through richness and evenness. Median generation probability rose over the chemotherapy interval in each cancer cohort, suggesting rebound thymic output.

Losses at the gene ends were 3 bases for V and 7 bases for J; bases not matched to a gene: 3. CDR1 and CDR2 (germline): MNHNS, SASEGT. The CDR3 covers 14 residues. In its sample, this clonotype was seen a few times. Its antigen is undetermined. Amplification of TCR beta used genomic DNA extracted from peripheral blood. Rearranged V-D-J TRB sequences were amplified with a mixed TRB-A/B primer pool. TCRdb independently ran MiXCR on the multiplex PCR reads; one entry per CDR3 protein. The table includes about 3,200 distinct CDR3 sequences, less than 55% detected once. The origin of this receptor is a human donor with a blood cancer. Sequences were obtained from blood. V is TRBV6-1 and J is TRBJ2-1; 10 nucleotides match TRBD2. CDR3 sequence (DNA): TGTGCCAGCAGTGACCCGACTAGCGGGAATGAGCAGTTCTTC. Translating it yields CASSDPTSGNEQFF.